This T cell receptor beta chain was sequenced in a study of human T cells and chemical hapten exposure (dated by TCRdb to the early 2020s). With regard to the full study: For sensitization, 2% DPC in acetone was applied to a roughly 2 cm by roughly 2 cm area of upper inner arm skin. Throughout the study period of around 25 weeks, patients also received therapeutic DPC doses to the scalp every week. Patch testing on the upper back used Finn chambers containing 0.01% DPC, with scoring done after 6 days according to International Contact Dermatitis Research Group standards. The mostly female patient cohort included alopecia areata with under or over 50% scalp involvement, alopecia totalis and alopecia universalis. Libraries were pooled for sequencing, and variation in per-sample TCR yields was attributed mainly to small differences in library volumes within the pool. This study followed changes in the peripheral blood TCR repertoire in vivo during primary and secondary sensitization of alopecia patients to the hapten diphenylcyclopropenone (DPC). Blood was sampled from patients pre-sensitization (week 0) and at 2, 6 and about 24 weeks after DPC sensitization. Approximately 28 alopecia patients gave blood for TCR sequencing at one to four time points (pre-sensitization, 2, 6 and 24 weeks).

Preparation of the library involved RACE. Sequencing relied on a NextSeq 500. During library preparation, unique molecular identifiers were attached to individual cDNA molecules so that TCRs could be counted quantitatively and reproducibly. From each blood RNA sample, both TCR alpha and TCR beta chains were sequenced. Turning to the authors' computational methods: A median of about 87,000 TCRs per sample was observed, with a range of about 20,000 to 690,600. The Decombinator software suite was used to annotate V, J and CDR3 in the TCR reads. For the PS versus PT1 abundance plots, all samples were subsampled to the same number of TCRs (28,000). TCRs were defined as expanded if absent before sensitization and observed at least eight times at the 2-week time point. TCRdb itself trimmed the public reads at Q25 with fastp, ran MiXCR and retained productive beta chains. A single entry per CDR3 protein holds the most common genes and DNA from its merged rows. These V and J calls rely on TCRdb rather than the paper's analysis. A total of nearly 95,000 distinct CDR3 sequences appear in this sample, more than 9.5% of them only once. The ten largest make up around 2.1% of the sample.

The investigation overall reported the following: All patients had alopecia, a presumed autoimmune disease, so their immune response might differ from that of healthy individuals. After repeated subsampling, the strength of the expansion versus patch-test correlation and the threshold at which it became significant changed. Patch test score correlated positively with the number of PT1 expanded TCRs, reaching significance at thresholds 8, 16 and 32 but not at 4. DPC sensitization did not change how many TCRs were above 1 in 1000 frequency, and no evidence was found of alterations in global repertoire structure. Compared with pre-sensitization or healthy control sets, expanded TCRs formed significantly more large CDR3 similarity clusters, which is consistent with antigen-driven responses.

Points on this clonotype: No antigen is known for it. Per-base quality was not reported, and no clone a single base away is much larger than it.

The sample's time point label, decoded: patch test 2, 6 weeks after DPC sensitization. Interpreted using the paper, the treatment or condition label stands for: therapeutic diphenylcyclopropenone sensitization with weekly scalp DPC. Blood at each patch-test visit was drawn before the patch test was applied. Eligible patients were aged 18 to 70, diagnosed with alopecia, deemed suitable for DPC therapy, and excluded if pregnant. Total RNA was extracted from unfractionated whole blood collected in Tempus Blood RNA tubes. Sequences were derived from whole blood, sampled in connection with sensitization to the hapten diphenylcyclopropenone (DPC). The TCR comes from a middle-aged man with alopecia areata. Some clones in this sample may be carry-over from other donors' samples.

Here the CDR3 is given as CASSVGTDNEKLFF. Read as DNA, the sequence is TGTGCCAGCAGCGTCGGGACAGACAATGAAAAACTGTTTTTT. This receptor chain uses TRBV7-2 and TRBJ1-4; 7 junctional bases match TRBD1. As encoded in the germline V gene, CDR1 is SGHTA while CDR2 is FQGNSA. From the cysteine up to the phenylalanine, the CDR3 has a length of 14 residues. The kept DNA is CDR3 alone, 42 bases in frame from the first base. The V end gives up 5 bases and the J end 5 bases, leaving 5 bases in the junction not matched to a gene.